The T cell receptor (beta chain) under discussion was sequenced for a study of blood T cell repertoires in COVID-19. Study information: COVID-19 samples collected from the United States, Italy and Spain covered acute and convalescent phases.

The method was immunoSEQ multiplex PCR; TCRdb's version includes in-frame clones alone and lacks a portion of them. The table includes over 35,000 clones, 78% detected once. CDR3 length: 14 residues. V lost 1 base and J lost 0, with 6 bases in between. From germline, CDR1 is MDHEN and CDR2 SYDVKM. This clonotype originated in a man in his 60s with acute or convalescent COVID-19. The chain uses TRBV28 and TRBJ1-1; D remains ambiguous. The sequencing sample was made of peripheral blood. The CDR3 spells CASSLSGVNTEAFF. The CDR3 DNA is TGTGCCAGCAGTTTATCGGGTGTGAACACTGAAGCTTTCTTT. Complete variable domain (other parts from reference TRBV28 and TRBJ1-1): DVKVTQSSRYLVKRTGEKVFLECVQDMDHENMFWYRQDPGLGLRLIYFSYDVKMKEKGDIPEGYSVSREKKERFSLILESASTNQTSMYLCASSLSGVNTEAFFGQGTRLTVV.